These 15 T cell receptor beta chains were all obtained from the same sample, sequenced in a study of beta chain features in type 1 diabetes. Study conclusions and caveats: TCRB CDR3s were moderately but significantly shorter in Type 1 diabetes patients in all four CD4+ subsets.

For these receptors, no antigen is known. Since all of the isolated RNA was reverse transcribed, expressed TCRB transcripts were what got sequenced. Profiling relied on immunoSEQ multiplex PCR, and the TCRdb table lists in-frame clones only, not all of them. The sample yields hundreds of thousands of clones, over 11% seen once. Sequencing was carried out using naive CD4+ T cells from blood. The receptor set was obtained from a man younger than 35 with type 1 diabetes.

The rearrangement joins TRBV19 to TRBJ2-7; 9 bases are shared with TRBD2. The V segment lost 11 bases and the J segment 0 bases; nucleotides outside the gene matches: 8. In germline, CDR1 is LNHDA, CDR2 SQIVND (reference sequence). The CDR3 has 14 residues. The CDR3 here is CASSGTSISYEQYF. In DNA, the CDR3 is TGTGCCTCGTCAGGGACTAGCATCTCCTACGAGCAGTACTTC. Full variable domain (rest looked up from reference TRBV19 and TRBJ2-7): DGGITQSPKYLFRKEGQNVTLSCEQNLNHDAMYWYRQDPGQGLRLIYYSQIVNDFQKGDIAEGYSVSREKKESFPLTVTSAQKNPTAFYLCASSGTSISYEQYFGPGTRLTVT.

This clone was counted a few times. The chain has TRBV10-2 and TRBJ2-4, with 8 bases fitting TRBD2. CDR1 is WSHSY, CDR2 SAAADI, per germline. CDR3 length: 15 residues. With V trimmed by 3 bases and J by 0 bases, 1 base remained unmatched. The CDR3, as DNA: TGCGCCAGCAGTGAAGCGGGGGTAGCCAAAAACATTCAGTACTTC. Residues: CASSEAGVAKNIQYF.

The chain joins TRBV7-8 to TRBJ1-6, with D maybe TRBD1 (6 bases). Between the trimmed V and J ends, which lost 3 bases and 0 bases, there was a span of 21 bases. This CDR3 region has 20 residues. Germline assignment: CDR1 SGHVS and CDR2 FQNEAQ. The CDR3 nucleotides are TGTGCCAGCAGCTTCGACCGGGCCTCGGGGGCCAGCTCCTATAATTCACCCCTCCACTTT. The encoded protein is CASSFDRASGASSYNSPLHF.

This clone has just a few counts. The chain has TRBV30 and TRBJ1-2, with TRBD1 matching 8 bases. This CDR3 is built from 16 residues. Germline lookup yields CDR1 GTSNPN and CDR2 SVGIG (reference sequence). V trimming: 1 base; J trimming: 2 bases; junction bases outside the gene matches: 9. DNA of the CDR3: TGTGCCTGGAGTGGCACAGGGGGGCAGGGGAACTATGGCTACACCTTC. As protein: CAWSGTGGQGNYGYTF.

The table lists this clone with a few counts. The chain uses TRBV30 and TRBJ2-7; D gene uncertain. CDR1 is GTSNPN and CDR2 is SVGIG in the germline V gene (reference sequence). Trimming took off 3 bases at V and 7 bases at J, with 10 bases between the two ends. This CDR3 region has 11 residues. The CDR3 spells CAWRTTFEQYF. The CDR3, as DNA: TGTGCCTGGAGAACTACGTTTGAGCAGTACTTC.

A few counts support this clone. This chain links TRBV19 with TRBJ2-1, with 10 bases aligning to TRBD1. Trimming at V came to 7 bases and at J to 5 bases, leaving 5 bases not matched to a gene. CDR3 length equals 14 residues. CDR1 and CDR2 (germline): LNHDA, SQIVND (reference sequence). DNA of the CDR3: TGTGCCAGTATAGGGACAGGGGAGAACAATGAGCAGTTCTTC. This codes for CASIGTGENNEQFF. The variable domain in full, completed from reference TRBV19 and TRBJ2-1, reads DGGITQSPKYLFRKEGQNVTLSCEQNLNHDAMYWYRQDPGQGLRLIYYSQIVNDFQKGDIAEGYSVSREKKESFPLTVTSAQKNPTAFYLCASIGTGENNEQFFGPGTRLTVL.

This CDR3 reads CASRADRGHEQFF. In DNA, the CDR3 is TGTGCCAGCAGAGCGGACAGGGGCCATGAGCAGTTCTTC. V is TRBV6-5 and J is TRBJ2-1; TRBD1 agrees at 9 bases. The CDR3 contains 13 residues. Germline loops: CDR1 MNHEY, CDR2 SVGAGI. The junction had 5 bases not matched to a gene; V was cut back by 6 bases and J by 8 bases.

This clone came up a few times. The V gene is TRBV5-4, the J gene TRBJ1-2; D may be TRBD1 (6 bases). The CDR3 is 15 amino acids. From germline, CDR1 is SGHNT and CDR2 YYREEE (reference sequence). The V gene lost 0 bases and the J gene lost 1 base, with 10 bases spanning the gap. The CDR3 reads CASSLVSGVNYGYTF. DNA for the CDR3: TGTGCCAGCAGCTTGGTTTCAGGGGTTAACTATGGCTACACCTTC.

This clone was recorded a few times. The CDR3 nucleotides are TGCAGCGTCCCCCCGGGACAGGGGTACCCTGAAGCTTTCTTT. Protein sequence: CSVPPGQGYPEAFF. V gene TRBV29-1 combines with J gene TRBJ1-1; 10 positions agree with TRBD1. The length of the CDR3 is 14 residues. CDR1 SQVTM and CDR2 ANQGSEA come from the germline V gene. Unmatched junction bases numbered 10, after V lost 6 bases and J lost 6 bases.

The chain carries TRBV21-1 and TRBJ2-7; TRBD2, the D gene given by the table, was not confirmed from the DNA. TRBV21-1 is an annotated pseudogene. This CDR3 is 14 amino acids long. The CDR3 loop is CASSLRDYSYEQYF. The CDR3 coding sequence is TGTGCCAGCAGCCTCCGGGACTATTCCTACGAGCAGTACTTC.

This clone has just a few counts. The V gene is TRBV19, the J gene TRBJ1-4; D call uncertain. Trimming pared 6 bases from V and 5 bases from J, leaving 19 bases between. The CDR3 runs 16 residues. Germline CDR1 is LNHDA and CDR2 is SQIVND (reference sequence). The CDR3 loop reads CASRTSGSLKNEKLFF. CDR3 DNA sequence: TGTGCCAGTAGGACCTCCGGAAGTTTGAAGAATGAAAAACTGTTTTTT.

The sample holds a few counts of this clone. The chain couples TRBV30 to TRBJ1-3; TRBD1 is a possible D gene (5 bases). Trimming left V 0 bases short and J 0 bases short, with 12 bases between. This CDR3 comprises 16 residues. CDR1 is GTSNPN and CDR2 is SVGIG in the germline V gene (reference sequence). CDR3 DNA sequence: TGTGCCTGGAGTGTACAGGCCCCAAGCTCTGGAAACACCATATATTTT. Translation: CAWSVQAPSSGNTIYF. The whole variable domain, remainder taken from reference TRBV30 and TRBJ1-3, is SQTIHQWPATLVQPVGSPLSLECTVEGTSNPNLYWYRQAAGRGLQLLFYSVGIGQISSEVPQNLSASRPQDRQFILSSKKLLLSDSGFYLCAWSVQAPSSGNTIYFGEGSWLTVV.

This clone was counted a few times. The rearrangement uses TRBV6-4 and TRBJ2-4, with D perhaps matching TRBD2 (5 bases). V lost 2 bases to trimming and J lost 0 bases, with 17 bases between them. This CDR3 has 18 residues. The V gene's germline CDR1 is MRHNA and CDR2 SNTAGT. CDR3 region: CASSDGSSALQAKNIQYF. In nucleotides, the CDR3 is TGTGCCAGCAGTGACGGGAGTAGCGCCCTTCAAGCCAAAAACATTCAGTACTTC.

This clone appeared a few times. Other nucleotide sequences from this sample produce the same CDR3. The V and J genes are TRBV30 and TRBJ2-1; D not resolved. The germline V gene has CDR1 GTSNPN and CDR2 SVGIG (reference sequence). V dropped 8 bases and J dropped 0 bases, with 5 bases sitting between them. CDR3 length equals 11 residues. CDR3 sequence: CARRSYNEQFF. The CDR3 DNA is TGTGCCCGGCGCTCCTACAATGAGCAGTTCTTC.

The CDR3 DNA is TGTGCCAGCAGCCTTAGGGACAGTGGGAATTCACCCCTCCACTTT. Translated: CASSLRDSGNSPLHF. The chain is built from TRBV7-2 and TRBJ1-6, with 7 bases fitting TRBD1. Per the germline V gene, CDR1 is SGHTA and CDR2 is FQGNSA. The V gene end was trimmed by 5 bases and the J gene end by 7 bases; junction bases not matched to a gene: 8. This CDR3 has 15 residues.